This T cell receptor beta chain is from a study of memory CD4+ T cells and cytomegalovirus serostatus. Whole-study findings and limits: A US-trained random forest predicted CMV serostatus with median AUC around 0.9. The CMV-associated TCR signature appears largely within the CD4+ memory repertoire.

Repertoires were generated with immunoSEQ multiplex PCR, while TCRdb's copy carries only in-frame clones and drops some. The sample yields some 50,000 clones, around three quarters seen once. Single viable CD3+CD4+CD8-CD45RO+ cells were sorted as the memory CD4+ T cells. V was shortened by 5 bases and J by 5 bases, with 18 bases between the two germline ends. The CDR3 loop spans 15 amino acids. CDR1 is LNHDA and CDR2 is SQIVND in the germline V gene (reference sequence). As to this clone: The antigen is not known.

The sequence was obtained from an adult in good health and CMV-seronegative. Sequences were obtained from memory CD4+ T cells from blood. This chain joins TRBV19 and TRBJ2-5; the D call may be TRBD1 or TRBD2 (6 bases each). CDR3 in amino acids: CASSLFTGGGETQYF. Here the CDR3 DNA reads TGTGCCAGTAGTCTATTTACAGGAGGGGGGGAGACCCAGTACTTC. The full variable domain, completed using reference TRBV19 and TRBJ2-5, is DGGITQSPKYLFRKEGQNVTLSCEQNLNHDAMYWYRQDPGQGLRLIYYSQIVNDFQKGDIAEGYSVSREKKESFPLTVTSAQKNPTAFYLCASSLFTGGGETQYFGPGTRLLVL.